This T cell receptor (beta chain) was identified in a study of blood T cell repertoires in COVID-19. Study-wide context: Acute and convalescent COVID-19 specimens originated in the United States, Italy and Spain.

Profiled with immunoSEQ multiplex PCR; TCRdb holds only in-frame clones, not every one. The table lists 200,000 to 300,000 clones, approximately 90% of them singletons. The junction had 13 bases not matched to a gene; V was cut back by 2 bases and J by 7 bases. This CDR3 comprises 18 residues. Germline V gives CDR1 MNHEY, CDR2 SVGEGT. This clone was detected a few times. The TCR was taken from a woman aged 25 to 39 who had recovered from COVID-19. Material for sequencing was PBMCs or T cells enriched from blood (not recorded which). The chain carries TRBV6-2 or TRBV6-3 and TRBJ2-1; TRBD2 matches 11 bases. CDR3 nucleotide sequence: TGTGCCAGCAGTTACGTCCCCGAACTAGCGGGAGTCACAAATGAGCAGTTCTTC. Translated, it gives CASSYVPELAGVTNEQFF.